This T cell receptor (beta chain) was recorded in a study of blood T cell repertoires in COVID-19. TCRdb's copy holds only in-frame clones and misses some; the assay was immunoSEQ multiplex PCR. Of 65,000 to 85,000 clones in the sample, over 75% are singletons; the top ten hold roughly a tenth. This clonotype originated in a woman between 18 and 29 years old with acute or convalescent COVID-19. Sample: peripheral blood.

The CDR3 is CAWGGEVTEAFF. The CDR3 DNA sequence: TGTGCCTGGGGGGGGGAAGTCACTGAAGCTTTCTTT. The chain uses TRBV30 and TRBJ1-1, with D possibly TRBD1 on 5 matching bases. Germline V gene sequence: CDR1 GTSNPN, CDR2 SVGIG (reference sequence). CDR3 size: 12 residues. Trimming stripped 5 bases from V and 4 bases from J, with 11 bases between.